Reported below is one T cell receptor beta chain. A few counts support this clone. Its antigen remains unidentified. No qualities accompany the bases; no much larger clone lies one base away. This specimen belongs to a study of T cell changes during pregnancy in multiple sclerosis (dated by TCRdb to the late 2010s). For the wider study: The study looked at changes in the T cell repertoire across pregnancy in women with multiple sclerosis.

CDR1 and CDR2, per the germline V gene (reference sequence), are GTSNPN and SVGIG. Inclusive of the bounding cysteine and phenylalanine, the CDR3 is 15 residues long. Only the CDR3 part of the read is kept: 45 bases, read in frame from the first base. V loses 0 bases of germline sequence and J loses 3 bases, and the interval between the two ends is 14 bases. The library was produced with the immunoSEQ multiplex PCR assay. Sourced from immuneACCESS, this table was stored by TCRdb with only in-frame sequences that have V and J called. A share of the clones is absent; for the studies checked, an unresolved V gene accounts for under half, and the remainder has no known explanation. This sample has approximately 45,000 clones in its table, and around 80% of those were observed once. The leading ten clones occupy around 0.65% of the sample.

This receptor was identified in a female donor with multiple sclerosis, enrolled in a pregnancy study. The V gene is TRBV30 and the J gene is TRBJ1-2, with no reliable assignment of the D segment. The specimen was CD4+ T cells from peripheral blood mononuclear cells, collected before pregnancy. The base sequence is TGTGCCTGGAGTGTACAGTTGGTGGGAGACTATGGCTACACCTTC. Protein translation: CAWSVQLVGDYGYTF.